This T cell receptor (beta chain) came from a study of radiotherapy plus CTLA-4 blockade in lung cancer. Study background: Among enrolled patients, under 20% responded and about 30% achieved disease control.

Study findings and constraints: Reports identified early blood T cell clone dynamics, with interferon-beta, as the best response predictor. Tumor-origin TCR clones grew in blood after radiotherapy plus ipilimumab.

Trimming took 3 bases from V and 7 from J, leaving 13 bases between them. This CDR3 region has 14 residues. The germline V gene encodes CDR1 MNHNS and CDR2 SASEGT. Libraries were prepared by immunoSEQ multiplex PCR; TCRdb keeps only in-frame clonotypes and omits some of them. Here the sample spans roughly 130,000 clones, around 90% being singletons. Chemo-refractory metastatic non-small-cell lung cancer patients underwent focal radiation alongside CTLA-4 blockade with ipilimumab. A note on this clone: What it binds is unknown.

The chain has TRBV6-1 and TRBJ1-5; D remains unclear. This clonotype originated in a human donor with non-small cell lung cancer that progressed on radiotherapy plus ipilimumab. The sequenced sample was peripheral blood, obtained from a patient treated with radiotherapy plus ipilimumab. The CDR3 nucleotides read TGTGCCAGCAGTGAGTGGCAGCCTCACCAGCCCCAGCATTTT. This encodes CASSEWQPHQPQHF.